These 5 T cell receptor beta chains share one sample of origin, sequenced in a study of T cell clones after liver transplantation (dated by TCRdb to about 2019). The time point label on this specimen signifies: pre-transplant. The protocol used for the library was the immunoSEQ multiplex PCR assay. Drawn from immuneACCESS, this table holds only the in-frame rearrangements with V and J called that TCRdb kept. Clones are partly lost; checked studies trace under half to an unresolved V gene and leave the rest unexplained. The table for this sample lists over 100,000 clones; about 81% of them were counted only once. Around 0.97% of the sample rests with the top ten. Sequencing used CD4+ T cells from blood, obtained before liver transplant. Source of these receptors: a human donor who received a liver transplant.

The chain recombines TRBV11-2 with TRBJ2-2, with unresolved D. Germline-derived CDR1 and CDR2 are SGHAT and FQNNGV. Trimming left V 4 bases short and J 2 bases short, with 8 bases between. This CDR3 is built from 14 residues. CDR3 residues: CASSSLRNTGELFF. DNA of the CDR3: TGTGCCAGCAGCTCATTAAGAAACACCGGGGAGCTGTTTTTT.

The V and J genes are TRBV5-1 and TRBJ2-7; 9 bases are shared with TRBD2. J was trimmed by 2 bases and V by 9 bases; bases with no gene match: 12. The CDR3 spans 15 residues. Germline assignment: CDR1 SGHRS and CDR2 YFSETQ. DNA for the CDR3: TGCGCCACCCAGCGGGAGGCGGGACCGACCTACGAGCAGTACTTC. Translation gives CATQREAGPTYEQYF.

The chain is built from TRBV28 and TRBJ1-1, with 10 bases aligning to TRBD1. The V and J ends lost 8 bases and 7 bases, in that order; junction bases with no gene match: 1. CDR1 is MDHEN and CDR2 is SYDVKM in the germline V gene. CDR3 length: 11 residues. CDR3 DNA sequence: TGTGCCAGCGGGGACAGGGGTGAAGCTTTCTTT. This translates into CASGDRGEAFF.

The chain carries TRBV27 and TRBJ2-6; D is ambiguous. Deletions cut 5 bases from V and 4 bases from J, with 6 bases between. The germline CDR1 and CDR2 sequences are MNHEY and SMNVEV (reference sequence). CDR3 length: 13 residues. CDR3 DNA sequence: TGTGCCAGCAGTACTACAGGGGCCAACGTCCTGACTTTC. As protein: CASSTTGANVLTF.

J is TRBJ2-1 and V is TRBV7-9, with TRBD2 identical over 8 bases. V shed 5 bases, J shed 5 bases, and the junction held 2 bases outside the gene matches. Germline CDR1 is SEHNR and CDR2 is FQNEAQ (reference sequence). The CDR3 has 13 amino acids. The CDR3 region has the DNA TGTGCCAGCAGCACACTAGCGGACAATGAGCAGTTCTTC. Translated: CASSTLADNEQFF.